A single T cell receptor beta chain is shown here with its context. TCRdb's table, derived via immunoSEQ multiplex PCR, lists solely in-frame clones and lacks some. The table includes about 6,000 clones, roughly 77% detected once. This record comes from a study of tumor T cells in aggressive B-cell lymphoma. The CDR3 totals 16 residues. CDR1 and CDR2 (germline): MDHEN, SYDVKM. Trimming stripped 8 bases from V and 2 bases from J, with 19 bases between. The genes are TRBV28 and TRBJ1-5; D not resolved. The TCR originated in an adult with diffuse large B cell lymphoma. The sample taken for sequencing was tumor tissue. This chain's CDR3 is CASLVSAGYRNQPQHF. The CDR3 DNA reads TGTGCCAGCCTCGTGTCCGCCGGGTACCGCAATCAGCCCCAGCATTTT.